These 28 T cell receptor beta chains share one sample of origin, sequenced in a study of T cell responses to AZD1222 COVID-19 vaccine. The repertoire was sequenced with immunoSEQ multiplex PCR; TCRdb's copy has only in-frame clones and lacks some. The sample holds under 110,000 clones; about nine tenths are singletons and the top ten take 1% to 1.5%. This material consisted of peripheral blood, taken on day 0 of AZD1222 vaccination. The receptor source for this set is an adult in good health.

V usage is TRBV5-1 and J usage is TRBJ2-7, with TRBD1 as a possible D gene (6 bases). The germline gives CDR1 SGHRS, CDR2 YFSETQ. The germline V and J ends were trimmed by 4 bases and 0 bases, with 17 bases remaining between them. CDR3 length: 16 residues. The CDR3 loop is CASSARQAEFSYEQYF. As DNA, the CDR3 is TGCGCCAGCAGCGCAAGACAGGCTGAATTCTCCTACGAGCAGTACTTC.

V and J are TRBV6-5 and TRBJ1-1; D may be TRBD1 (5 bases). Trimming shortened V by 5 bases and J by 0 bases, and 13 bases separated the two germline ends. The CDR3 covers 15 residues. Looked up from germline, CDR1 is MNHEY and CDR2 is SVGAGI. CDR3 DNA sequence: TGTGCCAGCAGTCCCGACAGAGGGGTGAACACTGAAGCTTTCTTT. This sequence encodes CASSPDRGVNTEAFF.

The CDR3 nucleotides read TGCGCCAGCAGGATACGGACAGGGGGGAACTATGGCTACACCTTC. This gives the protein CASRIRTGGNYGYTF. The chain combines TRBV5-1 with TRBJ1-2, with 10 bases fitting TRBD1. The CDR3 consists of 15 residues. V gave up 5 bases and J gave up 2 bases; unmatched junction bases: 6. CDR1 SGHRS and CDR2 YFSETQ come from the germline V gene.

The rearrangement uses TRBV14 and TRBJ1-2; unclear D gene. Germline-derived CDR1 and CDR2 are SGHDN and FVKESK. The length of the CDR3 is 15 residues. With 0 bases removed from V and 3 bases from J, the gap between germline ends came to 11 bases. The CDR3 here is CASSQDPDSYYGYTF. The CDR3 DNA reads TGTGCCAGCAGCCAAGACCCGGACTCCTACTATGGCTACACCTTC.

CDR3 in amino acids: CASSLEVSNEKLFF. In nucleotides, the CDR3 is TGTGCCAGCAGCTTAGAGGTCTCTAATGAAAAACTGTTTTTT. This chain uses TRBV11-1 with TRBJ1-4; D gene unclear. The CDR3 length is 14 residues. In germline, CDR1 is SGHAT, CDR2 FQDESV (reference sequence). Trimming cost V 1 base and J 3 bases, with 6 bases left between them.

The chain couples TRBV27 to TRBJ2-5, with 8 bases matching TRBD1. The length of the CDR3 is 14 residues. V lost 6 bases, J lost 5 bases, and 8 bases stayed unmatched. Germline lookup yields CDR1 MNHEY and CDR2 SMNVEV (reference sequence). For the CDR3, the DNA is TGTGCCAGCAGCCACTCCAGGGGGCGGGAGACCCAGTACTTC. This codes for CASSHSRGRETQYF.

This sequence joins TRBV7-9 and TRBJ1-4; D not certain. Germline V gene sequence: CDR1 SEHNR, CDR2 FQNEAQ (reference sequence). The ends were cut back, 6 bases at V and 7 bases at J, with 21 bases in the middle. The CDR3 spans 16 residues. The DNA of the CDR3 is TGTGCCAGCAGTCCATACGGGGAATTAAGGGTTGAAAAACTGTTTTTT. This gives the protein CASSPYGELRVEKLFF.

The chain uses TRBV7-2 and TRBJ2-7, with TRBD2 matching over 8 bases. This CDR3 comprises 14 residues. Germline V gene sequence: CDR1 SGHTA, CDR2 FQGNSA. The junction had 7 bases not matched to a gene; V was cut back by 1 base and J by 8 bases. The CDR3 sequence is CASSLGAGGRKQYF. CDR3 sequence (DNA): TGTGCCAGCAGCTTAGGGGCGGGGGGCCGAAAGCAGTACTTC.

The CDR3 loop reads CASAPGGNRNQPQHF. CDR3 DNA sequence: TGTGCCAGCGCCCCCGGGGGCAATAGGAATCAGCCCCAGCATTTT. The rearrangement joins TRBV27 to TRBJ1-5; D might be TRBD1 (6 bases). The germline CDR1 and CDR2 sequences are MNHEY and SMNVEV (reference sequence). The CDR3 covers 15 residues. V was pared by 8 bases and J by 4 bases, with 18 bases between.

In nucleotides, the CDR3 is TGTGCCAGCAGCGTAGATGCTGGGAGCACTGAAGCTTTCTTT. Its translation is CASSVDAGSTEAFF. The rearrangement joins TRBV9 to TRBJ1-1; D not certain. There are 14 residues in the CDR3. V was clipped by 0 bases and J by 4 bases, with 10 bases between them. Germline V lookup: CDR1 SGDLS, CDR2 YYNGEE.

V and J are TRBV6-6 and TRBJ1-5; D perhaps matches TRBD1 (5 bases). This CDR3 has 13 amino acids. CDR1 and CDR2 (germline): MNHNY, SVGAGI (reference sequence). The V gene lost 5 bases and the J gene lost 7 bases, with 12 bases spanning the gap. In DNA form, the CDR3 reads TGTGCCAGCAGTCTCGGGACTTACCAGCCCCAGCATTTT. The encoded protein is CASSLGTYQPQHF.

This clone has just one count. The rearrangement joins TRBV27 to TRBJ2-3; 7 bases match TRBD1. The CDR3 sequence is 15 residues long. Germline CDR1 reads MNHEY; CDR2 reads SMNVEV (reference sequence). The V and J ends lost 5 bases and 2 bases, in that order; junction bases with no gene match: 7. This CDR3 is CASSAGTVPTDTQYF. The CDR3 DNA is TGTGCCAGCAGTGCCGGGACAGTCCCCACAGATACGCAGTATTTT.

The chain employs TRBV5-6 and TRBJ2-5; D gene unclear. The germline V gene has CDR1 SGHDT and CDR2 YYEEEE. V dropped 0 bases and J dropped 5 bases, with 11 bases sitting between them. The CDR3 consists of 14 residues. This chain's CDR3 is CASSLAGLVETQYF. The CDR3 DNA reads TGTGCCAGCAGCTTGGCCGGGCTTGTGGAGACCCAGTACTTC.

This rearrangement joins TRBV7-6 to TRBJ2-7; TRBD1 aligns across 8 bases. Looked up from germline, CDR1 is SGHVS and CDR2 is FNYEAQ. J lost 3 bases, V lost 5 bases, and 9 bases had no gene match. The CDR3 totals 15 residues. CDR3 amino acids: CASSTAGTGIYEQYF. The DNA of the CDR3 is TGTGCCAGCAGCACAGCCGGGACAGGAATCTACGAGCAGTACTTC.

V is TRBV21-1 and J is TRBJ1-2. TRBV21-1 counts as a pseudogene. The CDR3 has 12 residues. CDR3 DNA: TGTGCCAGCAGCCGGGACGGAAATGGCTACACCTTC. Its protein is CASSRDGNGYTF.

V and J are TRBV5-1 and TRBJ2-3; D is possibly TRBD1 (6 bases). V was clipped by 4 bases and J by 3 bases, with 9 bases between them. This CDR3 comprises 13 residues. CDR1 is SGHRS and CDR2 is YFSETQ in the germline V gene. The chain's CDR3 is CASSQGGTDTQYF. The CDR3 nucleotides are TGCGCCAGCAGCCAAGGGGGAACAGATACGCAGTATTTT.

This chain uses TRBV5-5 with TRBJ2-7; 9 bases are shared with TRBD2. The CDR3 is made up of 17 amino acids. Unmatched junction bases numbered 10, after V lost 0 bases and J lost 3 bases. The germline V gene encodes CDR1 SGHKS and CDR2 YYEKEE (reference sequence). CDR3 DNA sequence: TGTGCCAGCAGCTTGGCCAGTAGAGCGGGGGGTCGCTACGAGCAGTACTTC. Protein product: CASSLASRAGGRYEQYF.

The chain recombines TRBV27 with TRBJ1-5; D might be TRBD1 (6 bases). V shed 8 bases and J shed 0 bases, with 17 bases lying between them. This CDR3 has 16 residues. CDR1 and CDR2 from the germline V gene are MNHEY and SMNVEV (reference sequence). CDR3 amino acids: CASGLTDSDSNQPQHF. Written as DNA, the CDR3 is TGTGCCAGCGGCCTCACGGACAGCGATAGCAATCAGCCCCAGCATTTT.

The chain has TRBV6-1 and TRBJ2-5; TRBD2 is a possible D gene (6 bases). V shed 3 bases and J shed 1 base, with 15 bases lying between them. CDR1 and CDR2 from the germline V gene are MNHNS and SASEGT. The CDR3 covers 16 residues. Here the CDR3 reads CASSEGTGLSQETQYF. The CDR3 nucleotides read TGTGCCAGCAGTGAGGGGACTGGACTAAGCCAAGAGACCCAGTACTTC.

The chain recombines TRBV5-1 with TRBJ1-6; the D is unclear. CDR3 length: 15 amino acids. Germline CDR1 reads SGHRS; CDR2 reads YFSETQ. V was shortened by 0 bases and J by 6 bases, with 10 bases between the two germline ends. The CDR3 region has the DNA TGCGCCAGCAGCTTGGCCGAAGGTACTAATTCACCCCTCCACTTT. Translated: CASSLAEGTNSPLHF.

The rearrangement uses TRBV2 and TRBJ1-1, with 7 bases that match TRBD1. CDR3 length: 15 residues. Trimming removed 6 bases from V and 10 bases from J; junction bases left unmatched: 17. CDR1 is SNHLY and CDR2 is FYNNEI in the germline V gene. CDR3 loop: CASRGKGTEPWGAFF. The DNA for the CDR3 is TGTGCCAGCAGGGGAAAAGGGACAGAGCCTTGGGGAGCTTTCTTT.

This sequence joins TRBV11-2 and TRBJ2-5; 9 bases are shared with TRBD1. The CDR3 contains 14 residues. Germline V lookup: CDR1 SGHAT, CDR2 FQNNGV. The trim removed 1 base at V and 7 bases at J, leaving 4 bases unmatched. CDR3 nucleotides: TGTGCCAGCAGCTTAGGGGACAGGGTCGGGACCCAGTACTTC. Amino acid sequence: CASSLGDRVGTQYF.

V is TRBV7-2 and J is TRBJ2-5; the D call may be TRBD1 or TRBD2 (5 bases each). V shed 0 bases and J shed 5 bases, with 13 bases lying between them. CDR1 SGHTA and CDR2 FQGNSA come from the germline V gene. CDR3 length: 15 amino acids. The CDR3 bases are TGTGCCAGCAGCTTAGCTTGGGGGAGTTACGAGACCCAGTACTTC. It specifies CASSLAWGSYETQYF. The whole variable domain, remainder taken from reference TRBV7-2 and TRBJ2-5, is GAGVSQSPSNKVTEKGKDVELRCDPISGHTALYWYRQSLGQGLEFLIYFQGNSAPDKSGLPSDRFSAERTGGSVSTLTIQRTQQEDSAVYLCASSLAWGSYETQYFGPGTRLLVL.

This clone was counted only a few times. This chain uses TRBV12-3 or TRBV12-4 with TRBJ1-5; D unclear. The CDR3 length is 13 residues. The V and J ends lost 3 bases and 3 bases respectively, with 6 bases between them. The CDR3 DNA sequence: TGTGCCAGCAGTTTTCGGGACAATCAGCCCCAGCATTTT. Translating it yields CASSFRDNQPQHF.

The rearrangement links TRBV9 to TRBJ2-2; D is possibly TRBD1 (6 bases). The germline gives CDR1 SGDLS, CDR2 YYNGEE. CDR3 length: 15 residues. The V end was cut by 4 bases, the J end by 2 bases, with 12 bases between. CDR3 sequence (DNA): TGTGCCAGCAGCCCGTGGGACACTAACACCGGGGAGCTGTTTTTT. It encodes CASSPWDTNTGELFF.

The chain couples TRBV28 to TRBJ1-2; no definite D call. Germline V gene data show CDR1 as MDHEN and CDR2 as SYDVKM. This CDR3 comprises 13 residues. V was clipped by 4 bases and J by 4 bases, with 10 bases between them. CDR3 sequence: CASSSSSFYGYTF. DNA of the CDR3: TGTGCCAGCAGTTCATCCTCGTTCTATGGCTACACCTTC.

V usage is TRBV28 and J usage is TRBJ1-5; possibly TRBD1 for D (5 bases). The CDR3 loop spans 15 amino acids. Germline CDR1 reads MDHEN; CDR2 reads SYDVKM. V was pared by 5 bases and J by 1 base, with 12 bases between. The CDR3 DNA is TGTGCCAGCAGTCCTTTCAAGGGGAGCAATCAGCCCCAGCATTTT. Protein product: CASSPFKGSNQPQHF.

The chain links TRBV30 to TRBJ1-1; D uncertain. The CDR3 extends over 14 amino acids. CDR1 is GTSNPN, CDR2 SVGIG, per germline (reference sequence). V gave up 3 bases and J gave up 7 bases, with 18 bases separating them. DNA of the CDR3: TGTGCCTGGAGCGTCGACACGATGGGAGGTGAAGCTTTCTTT. It translates to CAWSVDTMGGEAFF.